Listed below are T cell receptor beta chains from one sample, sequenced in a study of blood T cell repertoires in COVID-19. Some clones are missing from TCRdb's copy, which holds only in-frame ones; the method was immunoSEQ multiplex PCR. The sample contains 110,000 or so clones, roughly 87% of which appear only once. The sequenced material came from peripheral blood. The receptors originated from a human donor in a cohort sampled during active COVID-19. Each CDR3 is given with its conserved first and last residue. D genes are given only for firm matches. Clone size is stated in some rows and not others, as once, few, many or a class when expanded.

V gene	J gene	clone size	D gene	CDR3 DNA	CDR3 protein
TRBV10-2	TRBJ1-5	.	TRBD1	TGCGCCAGCAGGGACGGGACAGGGTACCATCAGCCCCAGCATTTT	CASRDGTGYHQPQHF
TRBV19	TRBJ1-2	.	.	TGTGCCAGCAGTATTTCGAGGGAGGGGTTTGAGTCTGGCTACACCTTC	CASSISREGFESGYTF
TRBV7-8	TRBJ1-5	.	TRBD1	TGTGCCAGCAGCGCGAGACAGGGCCCTTATAGCAATCAGCCCCAGCATTTT	CASSARQGPYSNQPQHF
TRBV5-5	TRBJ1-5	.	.	TGTGCCAGCAGCATAACGACAAGCAATCAGCCCCAGCATTTT	CASSITTSNQPQHF
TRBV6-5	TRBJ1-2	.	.	TGTGCCAGCAGTTACTACTCCGGCCGGGATGGCTACACCTTC	CASSYYSGRDGYTF
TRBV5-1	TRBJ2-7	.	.	TGCGCCAGCAGCTTGGCGGGGGAGCAGTACTTC	CASSLAGEQYF
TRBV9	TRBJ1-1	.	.	TGTGCCAGCAGCCAGGACACAAACACTGAAGCTTTCTTT	CASSQDTNTEAFF
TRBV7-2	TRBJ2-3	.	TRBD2	TGTGCCAGCAGTTATAGCGGGGGCCACACAGATACGCAGTATTTT	CASSYSGGHTDTQYF
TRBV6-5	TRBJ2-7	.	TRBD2	TGTGCCAGCGGGGGGGTCTTGTCCCCCTCCTACGAGCAGTACTTC	CASGGVLSPSYEQYF
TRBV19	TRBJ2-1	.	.	TGTGCCAGTACCCTTGACCACACTGGTTACAGTGAGCAGTTCTTC	CASTLDHTGYSEQFF
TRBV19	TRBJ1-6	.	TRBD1	TGTGCCAGTAGTATAGATAGACAGGGAAAGGCACCCCTCCACTTT	CASSIDRQGKAPLHF
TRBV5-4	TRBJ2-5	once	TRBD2	TGTGCCAGCAGACTAGCGGGAGAAGGAGAGACCCAGTACTTC	CASRLAGEGETQYF
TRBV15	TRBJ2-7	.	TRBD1	TGTGCCACCAGCATAGGGGGCGGCGTGTACGAGCAGTACTTC	CATSIGGGVYEQYF
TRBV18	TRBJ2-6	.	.	TGTGCCAGCTCACCCCTTGGGGGCGCTGGGGCCAACGTCCTGACTTTC	CASSPLGGAGANVLTF
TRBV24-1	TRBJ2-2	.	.	TGTGCCACCAGACAGGACCTGAACACCGGGGAGCTGTTTTTT	CATRQDLNTGELFF
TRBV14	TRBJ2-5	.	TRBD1	TGTGCCAGCAGCCTGAGGACAGGACAAGAGACCCAGTACTTC	CASSLRTGQETQYF
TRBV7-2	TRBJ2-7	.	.	TGTGCCAGCAGCTTAGGACCCGGGACTCCCTACGAGCAGTACTTC	CASSLGPGTPYEQYF
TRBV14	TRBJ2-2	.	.	TGTGCCAGCAGCCAACAGGCGTTGGTGGCCACCGGGGAGCTGTTTTTT	CASSQQALVATGELFF
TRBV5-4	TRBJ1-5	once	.	TGTGCCAGCAGCTTGGACCGGGGAAGCAATCAGCCCCAGCATTTT	CASSLDRGSNQPQHF
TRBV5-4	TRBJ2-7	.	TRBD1	TGTGCCAGCAGCTTACAGGGGCGATACGAGCAGTACTTC	CASSLQGRYEQYF
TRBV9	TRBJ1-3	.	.	TGTGCCAGCAGCGTAGCAGGGGCCCGCTCTGGAAACACCATATATTTT	CASSVAGARSGNTIYF